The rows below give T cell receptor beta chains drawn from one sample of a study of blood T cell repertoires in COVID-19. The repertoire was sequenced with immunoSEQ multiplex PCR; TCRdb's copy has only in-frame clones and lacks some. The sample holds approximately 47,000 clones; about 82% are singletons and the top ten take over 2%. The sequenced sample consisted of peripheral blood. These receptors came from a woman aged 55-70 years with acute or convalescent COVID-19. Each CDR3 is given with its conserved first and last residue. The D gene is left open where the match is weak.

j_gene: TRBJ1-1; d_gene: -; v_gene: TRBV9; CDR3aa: CASSSGLTKAEAFF
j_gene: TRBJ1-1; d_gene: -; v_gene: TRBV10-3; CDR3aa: CAISESSRGWAEAFF
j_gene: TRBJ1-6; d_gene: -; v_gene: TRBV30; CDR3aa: CAWSVQDNSPLHF
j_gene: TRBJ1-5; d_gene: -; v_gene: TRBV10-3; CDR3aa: CATQRGGAAQPQHF
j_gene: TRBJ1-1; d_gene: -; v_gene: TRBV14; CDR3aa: CASSQDRGRGNTEAFF
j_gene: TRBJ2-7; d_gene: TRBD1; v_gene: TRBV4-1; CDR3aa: CASSRTETGTGVPYEQYF
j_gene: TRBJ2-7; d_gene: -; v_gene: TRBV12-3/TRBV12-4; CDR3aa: CASRLQNSYEQYF
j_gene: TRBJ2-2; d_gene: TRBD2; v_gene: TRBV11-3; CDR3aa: CASSPRTSGGTNTGELFF
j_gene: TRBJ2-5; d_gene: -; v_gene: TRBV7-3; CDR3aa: CASSLLGGGQETQYF
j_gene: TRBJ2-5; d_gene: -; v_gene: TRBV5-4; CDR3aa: CASSLAVWEEETQYF
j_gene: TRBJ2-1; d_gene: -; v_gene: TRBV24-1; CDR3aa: CATSDLPLNEQFF
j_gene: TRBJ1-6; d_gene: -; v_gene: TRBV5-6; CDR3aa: CASSFSPSYNSPLHF
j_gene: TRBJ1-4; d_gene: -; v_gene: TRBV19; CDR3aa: CASSIRTGDGEKLFF